The 6 T cell receptor beta chains given below trace back to one sample, sequenced in a study of blood T cell repertoires in COVID-19. TCRdb keeps only in-frame clones here, not all; method: immunoSEQ multiplex PCR. Of some 150,000 clones listed, approximately 89% are singletons. The sample was peripheral blood. The receptors originated from a human donor in a cohort sampled during active COVID-19.

This clone was counted a single time. The CDR3 loop is CASSSWGRGGSYQETQYF. The CDR3 nucleotides are TGTGCCAGCAGCTCTTGGGGGCGGGGGGGAAGCTACCAAGAGACCCAGTACTTC. The chain joins TRBV7-8 to TRBJ2-5; 9 bases are shared with TRBD2. The CDR3 spans 18 residues. V was clipped by 4 bases and J by 0 bases; unmatched bases: 12. Per germline, CDR1 SGHVS and CDR2 FQNEAQ.

V and J are TRBV12-3 or TRBV12-4 and TRBJ2-5; the D is unclear. V lost 5 bases and J 7 bases, leaving 11 bases between the germline ends. The CDR3 has 12 amino acids. CDR3 sequence (DNA): TGTGCCAGCAGTGGCCCGATTGGGACCCAGTACTTC. Amino acids: CASSGPIGTQYF.

J is TRBJ2-3 and V is TRBV5-1; 9 bases are shared with TRBD2. Unmatched junction bases numbered 2, after V lost 5 bases and J lost 1 base. Per the germline V gene, CDR1 is SGHRS and CDR2 is YFSETQ. This CDR3 spans 14 amino acids. The CDR3 loop is CASSRLAGTDTQYF. CDR3 bases: TGCGCCAGCAGTCGACTAGCGGGCACAGATACGCAGTATTTT.

This clone has ten or more counts. The chain joins TRBV7-3 to TRBJ1-2, with D uncertain. Looked up from germline, CDR1 is SGHTA and CDR2 is FQGTGA. This CDR3 region has 13 residues. Trimming removed 3 bases at V and 3 bases at J, with 8 bases between. CDR3 loop: CASSFDNYYGYTF. Written as DNA, the CDR3 is TGTGCCAGCAGCTTTGACAATTACTATGGCTACACCTTC.

This clone was seen more than once but under ten times. CDR3 in DNA: TGCGCCAGCAGCTTGGGCGGACAGGGGTTCGATTCACCCCTCCACTTT. It codes for CASSLGGQGFDSPLHF. V usage is TRBV5-1 and J usage is TRBJ1-6; 9 bases are shared with TRBD1. The CDR3 totals 16 residues. Trimming at V came to 0 bases and at J to 8 bases, leaving 6 bases not matched to a gene. The germline CDR1 and CDR2 sequences are SGHRS and YFSETQ.

The chain carries TRBV4-1 and TRBJ1-1; D not certain. Trimming shortened V by 0 bases and J by 1 base, and 9 bases separated the two germline ends. CDR3 length equals 15 residues. Germline V gives CDR1 MGHRA, CDR2 YSYEKL. The CDR3 DNA reads TGCGCCAGCAGCCAAGATTGGGCAGGGAACACTGAAGCTTTCTTT. Translated, it gives CASSQDWAGNTEAFF.